Detailed here is one T cell receptor beta chain. Its antigen is unknown. In the PCR, 60 Vbeta and 13 Jbeta primers were used. Produced via immunoSEQ multiplex PCR; TCRdb's table is partial and in-frame only. The sample has roughly 120,000 clones; more than 65% are singletons. Trimming at V came to 4 bases and at J to 1 base, leaving 1 base not matched to a gene. The CDR3 is made up of 14 amino acids. The germline V gene has CDR1 KGHSH and CDR2 LQKENI. This specimen comes from a study of cytomegalovirus exposure and HLA in healthy donors. Study results and limitations: Data from an earlier analysis indicated that most TCR beta V segments were productive either about 87% or about 30% of the time.

The chain uses TRBV18 and TRBJ2-7; TRBD2 matches 10 bases. The receptor was derived from a young man in good health and CMV-seropositive. The sample comprised PBMCs. The CDR3 region is CASSRSGGSYEQYF. Here the CDR3 DNA reads TGTGCCAGCTCACGTAGCGGGGGGTCCTACGAGCAGTACTTC.